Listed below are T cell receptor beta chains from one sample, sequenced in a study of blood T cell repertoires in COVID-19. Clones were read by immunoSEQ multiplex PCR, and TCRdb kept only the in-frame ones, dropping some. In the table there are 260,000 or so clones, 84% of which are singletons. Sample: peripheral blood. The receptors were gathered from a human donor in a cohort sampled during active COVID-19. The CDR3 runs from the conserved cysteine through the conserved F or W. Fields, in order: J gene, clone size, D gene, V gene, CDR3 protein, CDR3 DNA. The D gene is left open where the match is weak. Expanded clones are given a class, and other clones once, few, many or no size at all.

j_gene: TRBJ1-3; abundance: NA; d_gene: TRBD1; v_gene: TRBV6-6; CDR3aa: CASSAPTGSSGNTIYF; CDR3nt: TGTGCCAGCAGCGCCCCGACAGGGAGCTCTGGAAACACCATATATTTT
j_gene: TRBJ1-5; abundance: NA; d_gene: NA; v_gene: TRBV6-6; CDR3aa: CASRATGPSHF; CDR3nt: TGTGCCAGCCGCGCTACAGGCCCTTCCCATTTT
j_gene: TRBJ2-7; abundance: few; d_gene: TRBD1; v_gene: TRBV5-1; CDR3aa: CASSLDGTVTYEQYF; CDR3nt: TGCGCCAGCAGCTTGGACGGGACAGTGACCTACGAGCAGTACTTC
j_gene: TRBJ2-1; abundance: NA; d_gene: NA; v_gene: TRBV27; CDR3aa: CASSPPKAGSYNEQFF; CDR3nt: TGTGCCAGCAGTCCTCCAAAAGCGGGCTCCTACAATGAGCAGTTCTTC
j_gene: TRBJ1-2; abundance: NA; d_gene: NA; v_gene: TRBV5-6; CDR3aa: CASSFYRQQGYGYTF; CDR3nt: TGTGCCAGCAGCTTCTACAGGCAACAGGGCTATGGCTACACCTTC
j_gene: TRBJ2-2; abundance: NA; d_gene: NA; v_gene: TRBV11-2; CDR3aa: CASRTGQGGGTGELFF; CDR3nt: TGTGCCAGCAGGACAGGACAGGGAGGGGGGACCGGGGAGCTGTTTTTT
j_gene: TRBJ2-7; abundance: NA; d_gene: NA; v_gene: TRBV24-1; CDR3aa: CATSAGSSMSYEQYF; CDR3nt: TGTGCCACCAGTGCGGGATCTAGTATGTCCTACGAGCAGTACTTC
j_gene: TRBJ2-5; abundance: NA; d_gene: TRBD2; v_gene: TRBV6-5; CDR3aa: CASSPLAGAQETQYF; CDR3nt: TGTGCCAGCAGTCCGCTAGCGGGAGCGCAAGAGACCCAGTACTTC
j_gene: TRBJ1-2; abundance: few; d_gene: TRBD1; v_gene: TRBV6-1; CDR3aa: CASSEVQGARDGYTF; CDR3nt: TGTGCCAGCAGTGAAGTGCAGGGGGCGCGGGATGGCTACACCTTC
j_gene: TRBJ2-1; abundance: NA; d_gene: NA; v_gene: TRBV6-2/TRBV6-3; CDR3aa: CASSDYVQDNEQFF; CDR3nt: TGTGCCAGCAGTGATTACGTACAGGACAATGAGCAGTTCTTC
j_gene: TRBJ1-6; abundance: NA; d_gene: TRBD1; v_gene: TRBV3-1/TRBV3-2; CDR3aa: CASREDRVGSPLHF; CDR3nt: TGTGCCAGCAGGGAGGACAGGGTCGGATCACCCCTCCACTTT
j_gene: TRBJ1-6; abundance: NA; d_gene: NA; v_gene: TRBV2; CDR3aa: CASSGPGQDLHF; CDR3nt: TGTGCCAGCAGTGGGCCAGGGCAAGACCTCCACTTT
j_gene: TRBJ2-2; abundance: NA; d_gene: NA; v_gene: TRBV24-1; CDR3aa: CATSDRLGRTGELFF; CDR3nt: TGTGCCACCAGTGATAGATTGGGGCGGACCGGGGAGCTGTTTTTT
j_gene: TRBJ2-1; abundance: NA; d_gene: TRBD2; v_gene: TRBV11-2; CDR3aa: CASSRLAGGVQSSYNEQFF; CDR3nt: TGTGCCAGCAGCCGCCTAGCGGGAGGGGTCCAGAGCTCCTACAATGAGCAGTTCTTC
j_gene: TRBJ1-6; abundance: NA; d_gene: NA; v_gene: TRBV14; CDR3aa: CASSQSGTNSPLHF; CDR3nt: TGTGCCAGCAGCCAATCCGGGACAAATTCACCCCTCCACTTT
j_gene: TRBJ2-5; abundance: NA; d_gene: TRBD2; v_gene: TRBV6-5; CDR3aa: CASSYSGGRGQETQYF; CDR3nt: TGTGCCAGCAGTTACTCCGGAGGGCGGGGGCAAGAGACCCAGTACTTC
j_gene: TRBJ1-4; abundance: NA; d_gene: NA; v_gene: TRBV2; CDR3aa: CASSEGAKKLFF; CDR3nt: TGTGCCAGCAGTGAAGGAGCGAAAAAACTGTTTTTT
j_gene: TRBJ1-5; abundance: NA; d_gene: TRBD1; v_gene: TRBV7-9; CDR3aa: CASSQGGGQPQHF; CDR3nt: TGTGCCAGCAGCCAAGGGGGCGGTCAGCCCCAGCATTTT
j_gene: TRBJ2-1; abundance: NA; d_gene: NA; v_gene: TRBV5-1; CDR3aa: CASSFPGTLNEQFF; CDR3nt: TGCGCCAGCAGCTTTCCCGGGACTCTCAATGAGCAGTTCTTC
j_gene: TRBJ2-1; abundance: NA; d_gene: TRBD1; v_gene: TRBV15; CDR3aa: CATSRVLEGQGAGDEQFF; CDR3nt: TGTGCCACCAGCAGAGTTCTCGAGGGACAGGGGGCGGGGGACGAGCAGTTCTTC
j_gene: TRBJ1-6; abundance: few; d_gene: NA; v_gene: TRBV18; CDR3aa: CASSPISGSNSPLHF; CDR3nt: TGTGCCAGCTCACCAATCTCCGGTAGTAATTCACCCCTCCACTTT
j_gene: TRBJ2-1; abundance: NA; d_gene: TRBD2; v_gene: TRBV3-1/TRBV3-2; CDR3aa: CASSQGLTSGGESSYNEQFF; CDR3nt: TGTGCCAGCAGCCAAGGTTTGACTAGCGGGGGGGAAAGCTCCTACAATGAGCAGTTCTTC
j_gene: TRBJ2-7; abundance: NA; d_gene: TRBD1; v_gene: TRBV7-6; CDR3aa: CASSFYSGTGASYEQYF; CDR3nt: TGTGCCAGCAGCTTTTATTCCGGGACAGGGGCTTCCTACGAGCAGTACTTC